This T cell receptor beta chain was captured by sequencing in a study of cytomegalovirus exposure and HLA in healthy donors (dated by TCRdb to about 2017). The study in broad terms: An earlier analysis of a few hundred of the donors reported approximately 280 Gb of sequence data and 95 million to 130 million unique TCR beta sequences obtained from around 190 million T cells. An earlier analysis of several hundred of the donors used high-throughput TCR beta sequencing to judge whether each TCR beta V gene segment behaved as functional or pseudogenic. Across some 400 genotyped donors of the cohort, an average of about 240,000 unique TCR beta nucleotide sequences per donor were sequenced, and roughly 18% of those sequences were non-productive. An early release that covered roughly 600 HLA-typed donors contained approximately 320 gigabases of sequencing data and 65 million to 100 million unique TCR sequences. The study used immunosequencing to profile the T cell repertoires of several hundred subjects and linked those repertoires to cytomegalovirus serostatus. Donor age, sex, ethnicity and CMV serostatus were collected together with the repertoire data. HLA typing covered class I and class II loci at four-digit resolution. Among the roughly 390 genotyped donors, about 83% belonged to the genetic ancestry cluster associated with self-reported Caucasian donors. Roughly five DR-DQ haplotypes were handled as single units for association and clustering because linkage in the cohort was strong. All discovery cohort repertoires had been generated on a single sequencing platform. A later analysis re-analyzed previously published TCR beta repertoires from 550 to 700 donors and added high-resolution HLA genotyping to study TCR occurrence patterns. In a later genetic analysis, genome-wide SNP genotypes for 398 of the 666 donors were used, and that subset was treated as a discovery cohort. The aim of the study was to test whether cataloging public T cell receptors could identify signatures of past pathogen exposure. In addition to the first cohort of roughly 670 subjects, a separate validation cohort of 120 different subjects was used. To predict cytomegalovirus infection status, the study combined high-throughput TCR immunosequencing, statistical association of individual TCRs with disease status, and machine learning. Typing coverage varied by locus: about 629-630 donors for A, B, C, DRB1 and DQB1; roughly 500 for DQA1; more than 600 for DPA1; roughly 450 for DPB1. Rather than drawing on any new phenotypic data, the later analysis identified candidate immune exposures from TCR beta sequences and the way those sequences occurred across donors. Overall study outcomes, separate from this receptor: Sequencing depth was assumed to be roughly uniform across donors in the presence/absence analyses, though that assumption may not hold. Assigning TCR associations to individual alleles was difficult when HLA alleles, especially DR and DQ, strongly co-occurred. In a later analysis, most CMV-associated TCR beta chains were found to appear HLA-restricted, with HLA associations seemingly driven largely by CMV exposure. A later analysis associated about 17,000 TCR beta sequences with specific HLA alleles at a false discovery rate of 0.05. A cluster of highly shared sequence variants was judged likely to represent a technical artifact of the sequencing pipeline. For the cohort, immune exposure information was limited to CMV serostatus. Correlated functional status among segregating V segments might reflect linkage disequilibrium, but an unknown experimental factor could not be ruled out. In a later genetic analysis, a missense DCLRE1C variant was associated with V-gene and J-gene trimming of TCR beta chains, and the association was replicated in an independent cohort. Because some donors lacked HLA typing at each locus, the association tests relied only on the typed subset. In a later analysis, HLA-associated TCR beta chains showed more clonal expansion and lower generation probabilities than non-associated chains that were equally common. A total of fewer than 200 TCR beta chains were listed by the study as associated with cytomegalovirus. This cohort had only TCR beta chains sequenced, and the lack of alpha or paired-chain data limited which features could be detected. The earlier analysis of approximately 590 of the donors excluded seventeen rarely observed V segments, including chromosome 9 orphons, because counts were too low. Three of the identified cytomegalovirus-associated TCR beta chains were confirmed in vitro to be specific for cytomegalovirus antigens. Most TCR sequences were observed very rarely across donors, whereas some public TCRs were present in many individuals. In both the original and validation cohorts, the classifier was reported to diagnose cytomegalovirus status with high specificity and sensitivity. A later analysis reported that several top co-occurrence clusters appeared linked to parvovirus B19, influenza, CMV and Epstein-Barr virus. An earlier analysis of 450 to 750 of the donors showed that most TCR beta V segments appeared in productive rearrangements either about 87% or about 30% of the time, which broadly matched IMGT annotations. In a later genetic analysis, fewer N-insertions in productive TCRs were reported among donors in an Asian-associated ancestry cluster than the 666-donor mean. A further reported finding was that TCR beta sequences accurately predicted the HLA-A and HLA-B alleles for most subjects in the first cohort. The authors suggested that the approach could potentially be generalized to other disease states and immunological phenotypes. A later analysis found that TCR association rates varied across HLA loci, with DRB1 alleles showing the most associated TCRs and HLA-C alleles the fewest. Because the 87-base-pair reads could not distinguish some IMGT-functional V segments, including TRBV6-2 and TRBV6-3, those segments were excluded.

A remark on this clone: It lacks a known antigen.

The CDR3 covers 15 residues, taking in both the cysteine and the phenylalanine. Only the CDR3 region is kept as DNA, spanning 45 bases read in frame from base 1. Trimming takes 10 bases off V and 0 bases off J; junction bases not matched to a gene: 4. CDR1 and CDR2 are drawn from the germline V gene (reference sequence): SEHNR, FQNEAQ. The library relied on the immunoSEQ multiplex PCR assay. For the multiplex PCR, a mixture combining 60 forward primers for TCR Vbeta segments and 13 reverse primers for TCR Jbeta segments was used. The CDR3 region of rearranged TCR beta genes was amplified from genomic DNA by a multiplex PCR assay. The amplified TCR beta libraries were sequenced on the Illumina HiSeq System as 87-base-pair reads. The authors processed their data as follows. In a later analysis, around 80 million unique TCR beta chains were counted across the approximately 640 repertoires, and about 9.9 million of these chains were shared by at least two donors. Raw reads were error-corrected and collapsed into unique sequences with a nearest-neighbor algorithm that merged closely related sequences to remove PCR and sequencing errors. Alignment of CDR3 sequences to IMGT reference sequences was used to assign V, D and J gene segments. Each retained sequence needed at least a six-nucleotide match to both a V gene segment and a J gene segment. Rearrangements were classified as productive when the CDR3 lacked stop codons and remained in frame with V and J, and all other rearrangements were classified as non-productive. Following IMGT convention, CDR3 was defined as the stretch from the second conserved V-encoded cysteine up to the conserved J-encoded phenylalanine. The earlier analysis of 450 to 750 of the donors excluded any sequence lacking an unambiguous match to a single V gene segment. In an earlier analysis of a few hundred of the donors, V segments were called functional above 56.7% productive rearrangements and were called segregating when the between-donor standard deviation exceeded 5%. A statistical classification framework was developed to diagnose cytomegalovirus status using the catalog of TCR beta chain sequences. In a later analysis, V and J genes were assigned by comparing TCR nucleotide sequences against IMGT/GENE-DB human TR gene sequences. Using the TCRdist pipeline, a later analysis assigned CDR3 sequences along with most-parsimonious VDJ recombination scenarios. In a later analysis, every TCR beta chain was defined by the combination of its CDR3 amino acid sequence and its V-gene family, and reads without a unique V-gene family were dropped. A later analysis removed roughly 590 highly shared, low-generation-probability nucleotide sequences to deal with suspected cross-contamination and a sequencing artifact. A later analysis calculated a clonal expansion index for each public chain from normalized within-repertoire ranks of inferred template counts. In a later analysis, generation probabilities were computed using a VDJ recombination model fitted to out-of-frame rearrangements, and the results were checked against IGoR. A later analysis scored TCR-TCR, TCR-HLA and TCR-CMV co-occurrence with hypergeometric tests, applying a repertoire-size bias correction to TCR pairs. In a later analysis, false discovery rates were estimated by permuting HLA or CMV assignments 20 times. In a later analysis, co-occurring TCRs were grouped with DBSCAN, and TCRdist sequence similarity was added when clustering was performed within HLA-allele-positive subsets. Repertoires with fewer than 30,000 or more than 120,000 public chains, plus five repertoires with anomalous nucleotide sharing, were excluded from co-occurrence clustering. Here the immuneACCESS table is served through TCRdb, limited to in-frame sequences with V and J called. Missing clones are a known gap in these copies; in checked studies unresolved V genes cover under half, and the rest lacks a known reason. The V and J calls and clone size are taken from that table; D and trimming were inferred from the DNA. This sample's listing comprises some 120,000 clones. The top ten hold around 7% of the sample.

In total, about 650 healthy bone marrow donors made up the cohort. Cohort members were all nominally healthy when sampled, although unrecorded immune exposures were likely present. The donor tested CMV seropositive, placing the donor among the 250 to 300 seropositive members of the cohort. Every donor gave a peripheral blood sample, and the peripheral blood mononuclear cells from that sample were used for TCR beta sequencing. The Qiagen DNeasy Blood Extraction Kit was used to extract genomic DNA from the blood cell samples. The receptor was derived from a man between 35 and 55 years old in good health and CMV-seropositive. The rearranged chain carries TRBV7-9 and TRBJ2-5; TRBD2 fits 14 bases in the junction. Sequenced: PBMCs. The DNA is as follows: TGTGCCACAAGACTAGCGGGAGGGTACCAAGAGACCCAGTACTTC. It translates to CATRLAGGYQETQYF.